These 30 T cell receptor beta chains came from one sample sequenced in a study of T cell repertoires in cytomegalovirus infection. TCRdb re-derived calls from the reads in MiXCR, one entry per CDR3 protein. Of approximately 400,000 distinct CDR3 sequences listed, roughly a third were seen once; the top ten hold roughly 13%. The specimen was PBMCs. The source of these receptors is a human donor in good health (CMV status not recorded). Some clones in this sample may be carry-over from other donors' samples.

V usage is TRBV15 and J usage is TRBJ2-4; 12 bases align to TRBD1. Trimming at V came to 0 bases and at J to 6 bases, leaving 18 bases not matched to a gene. There are 21 residues in the CDR3. The germline CDR1 and CDR2 sequences are LNHNV and YYDKDF (reference sequence). The CDR3 DNA reads TGTGCCACCAGCAGAGACGGTGCAAACCGGGACAGGGGGCGCGATGGAAACATTCAGTACTTC. It codes for CATSRDGANRDRGRDGNIQYF. Complete variable domain (other parts from reference TRBV15 and TRBJ2-4): DAMVIQNPRYQVTQFGKPVTLSCSQTLNHNVMYWYQQKSSQAPKLLFHYYDKDFNNEADTPDNFQSRRPNTSFCFLDIRSPGLGDTAMYLCATSRDGANRDRGRDGNIQYFGAGTRLSVL.

This clonotype was recorded a few times. V usage is TRBV29-1 and J usage is TRBJ2-3, with D unclear. This CDR3 has 16 residues. Looked up from germline, CDR1 is SQVTM and CDR2 is ANQGSEA. The V and J ends lost 0 bases and 0 bases respectively, with 13 bases between them. The CDR3 bases are TGCAGCGTTGAAGATCGAGAGTCTCTCAGCACAGATACGCAGTATTTT. Translating gives CSVEDRESLSTDTQYF.

This clonotype was counted only a few times. J is TRBJ1-2 and V is TRBV20-1; a weak D match, TRBD1 (6 bases). The CDR3 loop spans 13 amino acids. The germline gives CDR1 DFQATT, CDR2 SNEGSKA (reference sequence). V was cut by 6 bases and J by 5 bases, with 16 bases left in between. CDR3 loop: CSAVDRSPYGYTF. The CDR3 DNA is TGCAGTGCAGTAGACAGGAGCCCATATGGCTACACCTTC.

The sample holds a few counts of this clonotype. The V call is TRBV7-2, the J call TRBJ1-2; no clear D gene. The CDR3 is 14 residues long. Germline-derived CDR1 and CDR2 are SGHTA and FQGNSA. Trimming removed 3 bases at V and 4 bases at J, with 12 bases between. CDR3 region: CASSFLRVSYGYTF. CDR3 coding DNA: TGTGCCAGCAGCTTCCTTAGGGTATCCTATGGCTACACCTTC.

The V gene is TRBV20-1, the J gene TRBJ2-1; D is uncertain. The CDR3 contains 13 residues. Germline values: CDR1 DFQATT, CDR2 SNEGSKA (reference sequence). The germline V and J ends were trimmed by 3 bases and 0 bases, with 6 bases remaining between them. The CDR3 protein is CSASGSSYNEQFF. In DNA, the CDR3 is TGCAGTGCTAGCGGAAGCTCCTACAATGAGCAGTTCTTC.

V and J are TRBV7-6 and TRBJ1-5; 11 nucleotides match TRBD1. From germline, CDR1 is SGHVS and CDR2 FNYEAQ. V lost 4 bases and J lost 11; bases outside the gene matches: 7. CDR3 size: 14 residues. In DNA form, the CDR3 reads TGTGCCAGCAGCTCGGGGACAGGGGGGGGGACCCAGCATTTT. Protein sequence: CASSSGTGGGTQHF.

This clonotype was recorded a few times. The chain has TRBV7-6 and TRBJ2-7; 8 bases fit TRBD2. The CDR3 is made up of 13 amino acids. V gave up 5 bases and J gave up 7 bases; unmatched junction bases: 7. Germline V gives CDR1 SGHVS, CDR2 FNYEAQ. The CDR3 DNA is TGTGCCAGCAGCCCTACCGGGGGGGGTGAGCAGTACTTC. Amino acid sequence: CASSPTGGGEQYF. The whole variable domain, remainder taken from reference TRBV7-6 and TRBJ2-7, is GAGVSQSPRYKVTKRGQDVALRCDPISGHVSLYWYRQALGQGPEFLTYFNYEAQQDKSGLPNDRFSAERPEGSISTLTIQRTEQRDSAMYRCASSPTGGGEQYFGPGTRLTVT.

This clonotype was seen only a few times. The chain is built from TRBV20-1 and TRBJ1-2; TRBD1 matches at 10 bases. CDR3 size: 15 residues. Germline CDR1 and CDR2: DFQATT and SNEGSKA (reference sequence). V lost 3 bases to trimming and J lost 8 bases; unmatched junction nucleotides: 12. CDR3 loop: CSARGGTGAAAGYTF. The DNA for the CDR3 is TGCAGTGCTAGGGGGGGGACAGGGGCTGCTGCGGGCTACACCTTC.

The chain employs TRBV10-2 and TRBJ2-3, with TRBD2 identical over 11 bases. The trim removed 7 bases at V and 3 bases at J, leaving 9 bases unmatched. CDR3 length: 16 amino acids. Per germline, CDR1 WSHSY and CDR2 SAAADI. CDR3 in amino acids: CASKVPSGGSTDTQYF. The CDR3 DNA sequence: TGCGCCAGCAAGGTCCCTAGCGGGGGGTCAACAGATACGCAGTATTTT.

This clonotype was seen a few times. This chain uses TRBV5-1 with TRBJ2-3; tentatively, D is TRBD2 (5 bases). The CDR3 is 14 residues long. The germline gives CDR1 SGHRS, CDR2 YFSETQ. V lost 7 bases and J 7 bases, leaving 19 bases between the germline ends. The DNA for the CDR3 is TGCGCCAGCGAAACTGTAGGGAGTCCAAATACGCAGTATTTT. Residues: CASETVGSPNTQYF.

As concerns this clonotype: This may be a read error: a much more frequent sequence differs by one nucleotide. The chain links TRBV10-3 to TRBJ2-7, with 8 bases that match TRBD1. Per the germline V gene, CDR1 is ENHRY and CDR2 is SYGVKD. V was pared by 8 bases and J by 2 bases, with 2 bases of the junction left unmatched. The CDR3 has 12 amino acids. The CDR3 region has the DNA TGTGCCATCTGGACAGGGACCTACGAGCAGTACTTC. Translated, it gives CAIWTGTYEQYF.

This clonotype was seen a handful of times. This chain uses TRBV12-3 or TRBV12-4 with TRBJ2-2, with D possibly matching TRBD2 (5 bases). V gave up 4 bases and J gave up 2 bases, with 17 bases separating them. This CDR3 is built from 17 residues. CDR3 DNA sequence: TGTGCCAGCAGTTCCACCCAAGGAGCGGTTAACACCGGGGAGCTGTTTTTT. This sequence encodes CASSSTQGAVNTGELFF.

The sample holds a few counts of this clonotype. The chain couples TRBV7-2 to TRBJ2-1; TRBD2 matches 11 bases. The CDR3 is 16 residues long. Germline V gene data show CDR1 as SGHTA and CDR2 as FQGNSA. J lost 3 bases, V lost 7 bases, and 8 bases had no gene match. The CDR3 nucleotides read TGTGCCAGCACCAATAGCGGGGGGGGGGACTACAATGAGCAGTTCTTC. Translating it yields CASTNSGGGDYNEQFF.

This clonotype showed up just a few times. This chain links TRBV7-3 with TRBJ2-2; 7 nucleotides match TRBD1. The CDR3 runs to 14 residues. V lost 6 bases and J lost 8; bases outside the gene matches: 9. CDR1 SGHTA and CDR2 FQGTGA come from the germline V gene. CDR3 DNA: TGTGCCAGCAGAAGAGGGGGCGCGGGTGGGGAGCTGTTTTTT. It yields the protein CASRRGGAGGELFF.

The CDR3 here is CASRRVSSYEQYF. The CDR3 DNA reads as TGTGCCAGCCGCAGAGTTAGCTCCTACGAGCAGTACTTC. The chain combines TRBV2 with TRBJ2-7, with no clear D. CDR1 and CDR2 from the germline V gene are SNHLY and FYNNEI. Trimming removed 8 bases from V and 0 bases from J, with 11 bases in between. This CDR3 is 13 amino acids long.

V gene TRBV9 combines with J gene TRBJ2-7; D gene uncertain. This CDR3 is built from 14 residues. Per germline, CDR1 SGDLS and CDR2 YYNGEE. V lost 1 base and J 0 bases, leaving 8 bases between the germline ends. The CDR3 bases are TGTGCCAGCAGCGTACAAAGCGCCTCCTACGAGCAGTACTTC. Translating it yields CASSVQSASYEQYF.

The chain employs TRBV19 and TRBJ1-4, with TRBD1 matching 9 bases. Germline CDR1 and CDR2: LNHDA and SQIVND (reference sequence). The CDR3 totals 13 residues. V shed 10 bases and J 7 bases; nucleotides not matched to a gene: 7. CDR3 in amino acids: CATSGQGGEKLFF. The CDR3 DNA reads as TGTGCCACCTCGGGACAGGGAGGTGAAAAACTGTTTTTT. The full variable domain, completed using reference TRBV19 and TRBJ1-4, is DGGITQSPKYLFRKEGQNVTLSCEQNLNHDAMYWYRQDPGQGLRLIYYSQIVNDFQKGDIAEGYSVSREKKESFPLTVTSAQKNPTAFYLCATSGQGGEKLFFGSGTQLSVL.

This sequence joins TRBV19 and TRBJ2-2; D possibly corresponds to TRBD1 (7 bases). Germline V CDR1 and CDR2: LNHDA, SQIVND (reference sequence). The V end lost 6 bases, the J end lost 5 bases, and 16 bases lay between the germline ends. The CDR3 length is 15 residues. The DNA of the CDR3 is TGTGCCAGTAGCCAACCAGGGGGGCGGACCGGGGAGCTGTTTTTT. This encodes CASSQPGGRTGELFF.

As concerns this clonotype: With a much larger clone just one base away, this may be a read error. The chain has TRBV7-2 and TRBJ2-3; no reliable D call. In germline, CDR1 is SGHTA, CDR2 FQGNSA. Trimming cost V 3 bases and J 4 bases, with 14 bases left between them. The CDR3 runs 15 residues. The CDR3 DNA follows: TGTGCCAGCAGCTTTCCCCCCGACGTTCCAGATACGCAGTATTTT. It codes for CASSFPPDVPDTQYF.

This clonotype was counted many times. The CDR3 here is CASSRGTGSNYGYTF. Here the CDR3 DNA reads TGTGCCAGCAGCCGGGGTACAGGGTCTAACTATGGCTACACCTTC. J is TRBJ1-2 and V is TRBV2, with a weak D call TRBD1 (6 bases). From germline, CDR1 is SNHLY and CDR2 FYNNEI. Trimming cost V 6 bases and J 0 bases, with 14 bases left between them. The length of the CDR3 is 15 residues.

The genes are TRBV28 and TRBJ2-5, with 12 bases that match TRBD2. This CDR3 spans 16 amino acids. J gave up 5 bases and V 5 bases, and 9 bases lay outside the gene matches. CDR1 MDHEN and CDR2 SYDVKM come from the germline V gene. The CDR3 DNA reads TGTGCCAGCAGTGACGGGCGACTAGCGGGGGCGGAGACCCAGTACTTC. This encodes CASSDGRLAGAETQYF.

The V and J genes are TRBV20-1 and TRBJ1-6; 12 bases agree with TRBD1. The CDR3 sequence is 14 residues long. Germline CDR1 DFQATT, CDR2 SNEGSKA (reference sequence). The V gene end was trimmed by 3 bases and the J gene end by 9 bases; junction bases not matched to a gene: 3. CDR3 amino acids: CSARGQGAISPLHF. The CDR3 nucleotides are TGCAGTGCTAGGGGACAGGGGGCCATTTCACCCCTCCACTTT.

This clonotype appeared a few times. V gene TRBV6-2 or TRBV6-3 combines with J gene TRBJ2-2; 11 nucleotides agree with TRBD2. This CDR3 contains 17 residues. The germline V gene encodes CDR1 MNHEY and CDR2 SVGEGT. V was pared by 8 bases and J by 4 bases, with 12 bases of the junction left unmatched. CDR3: CASCRLAGGASTGELFF. The CDR3 DNA reads TGTGCCAGCTGTAGGCTAGCGGGGGGAGCATCCACCGGGGAGCTGTTTTTT.

The chain uses TRBV7-9 and TRBJ2-2; no reliable D call. The V end was cut by 2 bases, the J end by 3 bases, with 7 bases between. Germline V gives CDR1 SEHNR, CDR2 FQNEAQ (reference sequence). This CDR3 has 14 amino acids. The CDR3 region is CASSLSTYTGELFF. The CDR3, as DNA: TGTGCCAGCAGCTTATCGACTTACACCGGGGAGCTGTTTTTT.

This clonotype was counted between two and nine times. The CDR3 is CASSQESGAGNQPQHF. CDR3 sequence (DNA): TGCGCCAGCAGCCAAGAATCCGGGGCGGGCAATCAGCCCCAGCATTTT. The J gene is TRBJ1-5, the V gene TRBV4-3, with D possibly being TRBD1 (5 bases). This CDR3 spans 16 amino acids. Germline loops: CDR1 LGHNA, CDR2 YSLEER. The V end lost 0 bases, the J end lost 2 bases, and 11 bases lay between the germline ends.

This rearrangement joins TRBV16 to TRBJ1-5; D is uncertain. This CDR3 spans 15 amino acids. Per the germline V gene, CDR1 is KGHSY and CDR2 is FQNENV. Trimming shortened V by 2 bases and J by 0 bases, and 8 bases separated the two germline ends. DNA of the CDR3: TGTGCCAGCAGCCAAGACGGAGATAGCAATCAGCCCCAGCATTTT. Translation gives CASSQDGDSNQPQHF.

The rearrangement joins TRBV7-9 to TRBJ2-7, with unresolved D. V lost 5 bases and J 0 bases, leaving 11 bases between the germline ends. This CDR3 is 14 amino acids long. The germline CDR1 and CDR2 sequences are SEHNR and FQNEAQ (reference sequence). The CDR3 spells CASSHPSSSYEQYF. The DNA of the CDR3 is TGTGCCAGCAGCCATCCCTCCTCCTCCTACGAGCAGTACTTC.

The genes are TRBV6-6 and TRBJ1-1, with D possibly TRBD1 on 6 matching bases. V dropped 6 bases and J dropped 1 base, with 24 bases sitting between them. The CDR3 has 18 amino acids. Germline V gene data show CDR1 as MNHNY and CDR2 as SVGAGI (reference sequence). CDR3 DNA: TGTGCCAGCAGCCGCCCCGAAACACCCACAGGGACGAACACTGAAGCTTTCTTT. The encoded protein is CASSRPETPTGTNTEAFF.

This clonotype was seen at least ten times. The rearrangement links TRBV7-2 to TRBJ1-5, with 11 bases matching TRBD1. The V and J ends lost 5 bases and 6 bases, in that order; junction bases with no gene match: 6. Germline V gene lookup returns CDR1 SGHTA and CDR2 FQGNSA. This CDR3 is built from 15 residues. The CDR3 loop reads CASSTGQGARQPQHF. Here the CDR3 DNA reads TGTGCCAGCAGCACCGGACAGGGGGCGCGTCAGCCCCAGCATTTT.

This clonotype was seen repeatedly, ten times or more. The rearrangement uses TRBV6-1 and TRBJ1-2; TRBD1 agrees at 9 bases. The length of the CDR3 is 15 residues. The germline V gene has CDR1 MNHNS and CDR2 SASEGT. V gave up 6 bases and J gave up 7 bases; unmatched junction bases: 12. The CDR3 nucleotides read TGTGCCAGCAGGCCATTGGGGGGGACAGGGACTGGCTACACCTTC. Protein: CASRPLGGTGTGYTF.